The TCR beta chain described here comes from a study of blood T cell repertoires in COVID-19. Study background: Samples representing acute and convalescent COVID-19 were sourced from the United States, Italy and Spain.

Method: immunoSEQ multiplex PCR; TCRdb's copy keeps in-frame clones and lacks some. The sample lists about 200,000 clones, approximately 82% seen once, with 6.9% in the top ten. V lost 6 bases and J lost 3; bases outside the gene matches: 19. The germline V gene has CDR1 LNHDA and CDR2 SQIVND (reference sequence). The CDR3 sequence is 20 residues long. The sample consisted of peripheral blood. The source is a human donor with acute or convalescent COVID-19. The donor label of this sample is uncertain. V usage is TRBV19 and J usage is TRBJ2-1, with 11 bases aligning to TRBD1. This CDR3 reads CASRPRTGGARLAYYNEQFF. The DNA of the CDR3 is TGTGCCAGTAGGCCTCGGACAGGGGGCGCGAGACTAGCGTACTACAATGAGCAGTTCTTC.